A selection of T cell receptor beta chains follows, all from one sample in a study of regulatory T cells in long-lasting Graves disease. Each CDR3 protein gets one entry after TCRdb re-called the multiplex PCR reads with MiXCR. The sample holds approximately 380,000 distinct CDR3 sequences, around 20% seen once. Specimen: peripheral blood mononuclear cells (PBMCs), collected when the disease was refractory, from a patient treated with antithyroid drugs. The source of these receptors is a female donor with Graves disease. The CDR3 runs from the conserved cysteine through the conserved F or W. A D gene is named only where the DNA matches it firmly. The size entry is marked missing in some rows and otherwise reads once, few, many or a size class.

-,-,TRBV7-9,TRBJ2-6,CASSSSAGVFSGANVLTF,TGTGCCAGCAGCTCGTCTGCAGGTGTCTTTTCTGGGGCCAACGTCCTGACTTTC
few,-,TRBV20-1,TRBJ1-4,CSAIRTTTGEKLFF,TGCAGTGCTATCAGGACAACAACTGGTGAAAAACTGTTTTTT
-,TRBD2,TRBV27,TRBJ2-3,CASRKLGLAGTTDTQYF,TGTGCCAGCAGGAAATTGGGACTAGCGGGAACTACAGATACGCAGTATTTT
many,-,TRBV6-5,TRBJ1-2,CASSYPDGYTF,TGTGCCAGCAGTTATCCGGATGGCTACACCTTC
many,-,TRBV18,TRBJ2-3,CASSQTPPSTDTQYF,TGTGCCAGCTCGCAGACACCACCCAGCACAGATACGCAGTATTTT
-,-,TRBV10-3,TRBJ2-7,CAISSDTSYEQYF,TGTGCCATCAGTTCGGACACCTCCTACGAGCAGTACTTC
many,TRBD2,TRBV11-1,TRBJ2-2,CASSSNAGLAVYANTGELFF,TGTGCCAGCAGCTCGAATGCGGGACTAGCGGTTTACGCGAACACCGGGGAGCTGTTTTTT
few,-,TRBV28,TRBJ1-1,CASSLLSHGPSAFF,TGTGCCAGCAGTTTATTATCTCACGGCCCCTCAGCTTTCTTT
-,TRBD1,TRBV27,TRBJ2-5,CASSPQGQGKETQYF,TGTGCCAGCAGTCCACAGGGACAGGGGAAGGAGACCCAGTACTTC
many,-,TRBV15,TRBJ2-5,CATSRDNLADETQYF,TGTGCCACCAGCAGAGATAACTTAGCAGACGAGACCCAGTACTTC
few,TRBD2,TRBV7-2,TRBJ2-3,CASTPIGGRSTDTQYF,TGTGCCAGCACCCCAATTGGCGGGAGGAGCACAGATACGCAGTATTTT
few,TRBD2,TRBV29-1,TRBJ2-7,CSVRTSSYEQYF,TGCAGCGTTCGGACTAGCTCCTACGAGCAGTACTTC
many,TRBD2,TRBV20-1,TRBJ2-5,CSARPTSGRAPETQYF,TGCAGTGCTAGACCAACTAGCGGGAGGGCCCCAGAGACCCAGTACTTC
many,-,TRBV28,TRBJ1-2,CASSPTGLGYGYTF,TGTGCCAGCAGTCCTACGGGGCTTGGCTATGGCTACACCTTC
many,-,TRBV28,TRBJ2-7,CATSRSGATYEQYF,TGTGCCACCAGTCGAAGTGGGGCAACCTACGAGCAGTACTTC
once,TRBD2,TRBV18,TRBJ2-3,CASSTGLAGNTDTQYF,TGTGCCAGCTCAACCGGACTAGCGGGTAACACAGATACGCAGTATTTT